This is a list of T cell receptor beta chains from one sample in a study of Graves' ophthalmopathy and Graves' hyperthyroidism. TCRdb re-analysed the multiplex PCR reads in MiXCR, keeping a single row per CDR3 protein. This sample has 400,000 or so distinct CDR3 sequences; about a sixth occur once, and the top ten carry 2.4%. The specimen was peripheral blood. The source of these receptors is an adult woman with stable Graves' hyperthyroidism. Each CDR3 is given with its conserved first and last residue. A D gene is named only where the DNA matches it firmly.

CDR3 protein,J gene,V gene,D gene
CSASGLTSSYEQYF,TRBJ2-7,TRBV20-1,.
CASSLEGGLGGYTF,TRBJ1-2,TRBV11-2,.
CASSPVESTDTQYF,TRBJ2-3,TRBV18,.
CASSLVGGPAGNQPQHF,TRBJ1-5,TRBV7-2,.
CATNRQGREGTEAFF,TRBJ1-1,TRBV10-3,TRBD1
CASSPKARETQYF,TRBJ2-5,TRBV7-2,.
CASSLRRAGVAGELFF,TRBJ2-2,TRBV7-3,.
CASSLALRAGYTF,TRBJ1-2,TRBV7-8,.
CASSLLALESNTGELFF,TRBJ2-2,TRBV4-2,.
CSVEVTAENIQYF,TRBJ2-4,TRBV29-1,.
CASSRSGRLAKNIQYF,TRBJ2-4,TRBV6-1,.
CASSPVQETQYF,TRBJ2-5,TRBV6-1,.
CAITKATGSTEAFF,TRBJ1-1,TRBV10-3,TRBD1
CASSESRQNNQPQHF,TRBJ1-5,TRBV2,.
CASGLFPGADTEAFF,TRBJ1-1,TRBV12-5,.
CASSQEDPSSYEQYF,TRBJ2-7,TRBV4-1,.
CASSLQGDRYNQPQHF,TRBJ1-5,TRBV19,TRBD1
CASSQSDSDYSNQPQHF,TRBJ1-5,TRBV4-1,.
CASSQDGRTYEQYF,TRBJ2-7,TRBV4-2,.
CASSQGAVNYGYTF,TRBJ1-2,TRBV14,.
CASRRLAGGLRRGTQETQYF,TRBJ2-5,TRBV4-1,TRBD2
CASSPIDRNYGYTF,TRBJ1-2,TRBV11-2,.
CASTYRVGQPQHF,TRBJ1-5,TRBV2,.
CSVVSGYDSYEQYF,TRBJ2-7,TRBV29-1,.